These 27 T cell receptor beta chains share one sample of origin, sequenced in a study of T cell responses to AZD1222 COVID-19 vaccine (dated by TCRdb to 2020 to 2022). Receptors were amplified or captured by the immunoSEQ multiplex PCR assay. The immuneACCESS repertoire file appears here via TCRdb, limited to in-frame rearrangements. These files lack a portion of the clones; in checked studies, under half of the deficit traces to unresolved V genes, and the cause of the others is not known. The table for this sample lists fewer than 140,000 clones; approximately 87% of them were counted only once. The top ten clonotypes cover approximately 5.4% of the sample. The time point label for this specimen denotes: baseline before first vaccination. Sequencing used peripheral blood, obtained on day 0 of AZD1222 vaccination. These TCRs come from an adult in good health.

This clone was observed a few times. The chain recombines TRBV10-3 with TRBJ1-1; tentatively, D is TRBD1 (5 bases). V lost 8 bases to trimming and J lost 1 base, with 8 bases between them. Germline CDR1 reads ENHRY; CDR2 reads SYGVKD. CDR3 length equals 12 residues. CDR3 sequence: CAISRANTEAFF. The CDR3 nucleotides read TGTGCCATCTCCAGGGCGAACACTGAAGCTTTCTTT.

The genes are TRBV6-6 and TRBJ2-4, with TRBD2 matching over 11 bases. Per the germline V gene, CDR1 is MNHNY and CDR2 is SVGAGI (reference sequence). V was clipped by 4 bases and J by 4 bases; unmatched bases: 6. The CDR3 consists of 16 residues. The CDR3 protein is CASSLSGTSGKNIQYF. The CDR3 region has the DNA TGTGCCAGCAGTTTGTCCGGGACTAGCGGAAAAAACATTCAGTACTTC.

The chain employs TRBV19 and TRBJ2-2; possible D gene TRBD1, 5 bases. V was pared by 1 base and J by 3 bases, with 9 bases between. Germline V gene sequence: CDR1 LNHDA, CDR2 SQIVND (reference sequence). CDR3 size: 15 residues. CDR3 sequence: CASSIGTLDTGELFF. The CDR3 DNA is TGTGCCAGTAGTATAGGGACATTGGACACCGGGGAGCTGTTTTTT.

The chain employs TRBV21-1 and TRBJ1-2. TRBV21-1 is reported as a pseudogene. The CDR3 runs 9 residues. The CDR3 sequence: CASKGCYGF. The DNA for the CDR3 is TGTGCCAGCAAGGGTTGCTACGGTTTC.

J is TRBJ2-5 and V is TRBV3-1 (or the pseudogene TRBV3-2), with 7 bases identical to TRBD1. The CDR3 spans 13 residues. The germline CDR1 and CDR2 sequences are LGHDT and YNNKEL (reference sequence). The ends lost 3 bases at V and 5 bases at J; junction bases unmatched: 3. For the CDR3, the DNA is TGTGCCAGCAGCCAGAGGGGGCATGAGACCCAGTACTTC. Amino acid sequence: CASSQRGHETQYF.

The V and J genes are TRBV28 and TRBJ1-2; possible D gene TRBD1, 6 bases. In germline, CDR1 is MDHEN, CDR2 SYDVKM. The CDR3 has 14 amino acids. V was pared by 6 bases and J by 4 bases, with 15 bases between. CDR3 sequence (DNA): TGTGCCAGCAGAATAGGGGGTTCTTCCTATGGCTACACCTTC. Residues: CASRIGGSSYGYTF.

This chain connects TRBV4-1 to TRBJ1-4; 7 positions agree with TRBD1. J lost 4 bases, V lost 2 bases, and 4 bases had no gene match. Germline loops: CDR1 MGHRA, CDR2 YSYEKL. The CDR3 is 15 amino acids. CDR3 sequence (DNA): TGCGCCAGCAGCCAATACCAGGGGGATAATGAAAAACTGTTTTTT. It translates to CASSQYQGDNEKLFF.

This rearrangement joins TRBV23-1 to TRBJ2-7, with no clear D. TRBV23-1 is an ORF for which the function is uncertain. The length of the CDR3 is 16 residues. V gave up 1 base and J gave up 5 bases, with 18 bases separating them. Written as DNA, the CDR3 is TGCGCCAGCAGTCAATTCTGGGGAAAGGCAGTCGACGAGCAGTACTTC. Its translation is CASSQFWGKAVDEQYF.

This chain links TRBV5-1 with TRBJ2-3; maybe TRBD2 (6 bases). CDR1 is SGHRS and CDR2 is YFSETQ in the germline V gene. CDR3 length: 16 residues. V gave up 4 bases and J gave up 2 bases, with 17 bases separating them. The CDR3 is CASSGASTGVTDTQYF. The CDR3 bases are TGCGCCAGCAGCGGGGCTAGCACGGGAGTCACAGATACGCAGTATTTT.

The chain employs TRBV7-2 and TRBJ1-5; D is uncertain. CDR3 size: 15 residues. The germline V gene has CDR1 SGHTA and CDR2 FQGNSA. V was pared by 3 bases and J by 1 base, with 10 bases between. In DNA, the CDR3 is TGTGCCAGCAGCTTGAACGTAGGAAGCAATCAGCCCCAGCATTTT. It is translated as CASSLNVGSNQPQHF.

This chain joins TRBV19 and TRBJ1-1; D is undetermined. CDR1 and CDR2 (germline): LNHDA, SQIVND (reference sequence). Trimming removed 4 bases at V and 4 bases at J, with 10 bases between. The CDR3 spans 13 residues. As DNA, the CDR3 is TGTGCCAGTAGTAACGGGGTCGGCACTGAAGCTTTCTTT. It is translated as CASSNGVGTEAFF.

This clone showed up just a few times. The chain recombines TRBV4-2 with TRBJ2-1, with D maybe TRBD2 (6 bases). V was cut by 7 bases and J by 2 bases, with 12 bases left in between. The CDR3 contains 14 residues. Germline lookup yields CDR1 LGHNA and CDR2 YNFKEQ. Here the CDR3 DNA reads TGTGCCAGCACACCGGGACTCACCTACAATGAGCAGTTCTTC. Its protein product is CASTPGLTYNEQFF.

The chain is built from TRBV21-1 and TRBJ2-1; the table's D call of TRBD2 was not tested on the DNA. TRBV21-1 is a pseudogene segment. The CDR3 has 16 residues. The CDR3 DNA sequence: TGTGCCAGCAGCCTGGGGCTAGCGGGAGCCTACAATGAGCAGTTCTTC. It codes for CASSLGLAGAYNEQFF.

The sample holds one count of this clone. This rearrangement joins TRBV6-2 or TRBV6-3 to TRBJ2-5; TRBD1 aligns across 9 bases. The CDR3 has 16 amino acids. After removal of 6 bases from V and 4 bases from J, the junction contained 12 bases not matched to a gene. In germline, CDR1 is MNHEY, CDR2 SVGEGT. The CDR3 DNA follows: TGTGCCAGCAGCCTACCTGGGACAGGGATGGGAGAGACCCAGTACTTC. Its protein product is CASSLPGTGMGETQYF.

The chain combines TRBV7-9 with TRBJ2-3, with a possible D match to TRBD2 (5 bases). Germline V gives CDR1 SEHNR, CDR2 FQNEAQ (reference sequence). The CDR3 is made up of 14 amino acids. The V end lost 5 bases, the J end lost 6 bases, and 15 bases lay between the germline ends. The CDR3 here is CASSPGTTSDTQYF. For the CDR3, the DNA is TGTGCCAGCAGCCCGGGAACTACGTCGGATACGCAGTATTTT.

The CDR3 DNA reads as TGTGCCAGCAGCTTGCTAGCGGGAGTGGCAGATACGCAGTATTTT. Protein product: CASSLLAGVADTQYF. The chain uses TRBV4-2 and TRBJ2-3; 10 bases map to TRBD2. Losses at the gene ends were 5 bases for V and 4 bases for J; bases not matched to a gene: 6. This CDR3 region has 15 residues. Germline loops: CDR1 LGHNA, CDR2 YNFKEQ.

J is TRBJ2-5 and V is TRBV7-8; weak D call: TRBD2 (5 bases). The CDR3 sequence is 15 residues long. With 5 bases removed from V and 1 base from J, the gap between germline ends came to 14 bases. Germline CDR1 reads SGHVS; CDR2 reads FQNEAQ. The chain's CDR3 is CASSPNTGSQETQYF. CDR3 nucleotide sequence: TGTGCCAGCAGCCCCAATACGGGATCCCAAGAGACCCAGTACTTC.

The chain has TRBV28 and TRBJ1-2, with no clear D. With 1 base removed from V and 2 bases from J, the gap between germline ends came to 8 bases. The germline V gene has CDR1 MDHEN and CDR2 SYDVKM. There are 14 residues in the CDR3. The CDR3 reads CASSLFGGNYGYTF. CDR3 nucleotides: TGTGCCAGCAGTTTATTTGGTGGGAACTATGGCTACACCTTC.

This chain links TRBV30 with TRBJ1-5; perhaps TRBD1 as D (6 bases). Germline CDR1 GTSNPN, CDR2 SVGIG (reference sequence). The CDR3 is made up of 15 amino acids. V shed 7 bases and J shed 1 base, with 17 bases lying between them. CDR3: CALSGTSESNQPQHF. In DNA, the CDR3 is TGTGCCTTATCCGGGACATCCGAAAGCAATCAGCCCCAGCATTTT.

This rearrangement joins TRBV28 to TRBJ1-5; 8 bases match TRBD1. The CDR3 loop spans 15 amino acids. J was trimmed by 5 bases and V by 4 bases; bases with no gene match: 7. Germline loops: CDR1 MDHEN, CDR2 SYDVKM. The CDR3 spells CASSSRTGSHQPQHF. The CDR3 nucleotides read TGTGCCAGCAGTTCCCGGACAGGGAGCCATCAGCCCCAGCATTTT.

The chain uses TRBV9 and TRBJ2-2; TRBD2 agrees at 11 bases. Unmatched junction bases numbered 2, after V lost 4 bases and J lost 3 bases. Germline values: CDR1 SGDLS, CDR2 YYNGEE. This CDR3 region has 15 residues. The CDR3 DNA reads TGTGCCAGCAGCTCGGGACTAGCGGACACCGGGGAGCTGTTTTTT. Encoded protein: CASSSGLADTGELFF.

The chain joins TRBV6-2 or TRBV6-3 to TRBJ1-2, with no clear D. The CDR3 spans 13 residues. Trimming removed 4 bases at V and 3 bases at J, with 9 bases between. Germline-derived CDR1 and CDR2 are MNHEY and SVGEGT. CDR3 sequence: CASSSGLYYGYTF. The CDR3 bases are TGTGCCAGCAGTTCGGGTCTGTACTATGGCTACACCTTC.

The V and J genes are TRBV19 and TRBJ1-5; possible D gene TRBD1, 5 bases. The germline V gene has CDR1 LNHDA and CDR2 SQIVND (reference sequence). V gave up 7 bases and J gave up 4 bases, with 11 bases separating them. CDR3 length equals 13 residues. The CDR3 loop is CASMEGMNQPQHF. The CDR3 bases are TGTGCCAGTATGGAGGGGATGAATCAGCCCCAGCATTTT.

The chain is built from TRBV7-6 and TRBJ1-5; D not resolved. This CDR3 contains 15 residues. V lost 1 base and J lost 6, with 13 bases in between. Germline CDR1 and CDR2: SGHVS and FNYEAQ. CDR3 amino acids: CASSLGVERGQPQHF. Here the CDR3 DNA reads TGTGCCAGCAGCTTAGGCGTGGAAAGAGGTCAGCCCCAGCATTTT.

The V and J genes are TRBV5-1 and TRBJ1-4; D perhaps matches TRBD1 (5 bases). V was trimmed by 5 bases and J by 3 bases, leaving 11 bases between them. This CDR3 is 14 amino acids long. Per germline, CDR1 SGHRS and CDR2 YFSETQ. CDR3 sequence: CASRERQSNEKLFF. The CDR3 nucleotides read TGCGCCAGCAGAGAGAGACAGTCTAATGAAAAACTGTTTTTT.

The chain links TRBV18 to TRBJ1-2; no firm D call. Germline CDR1 KGHSH, CDR2 LQKENI. With 2 bases removed from V and 4 bases from J, the gap between germline ends came to 8 bases. The CDR3 extends over 13 amino acids. The CDR3 loop reads CASSPAGPYGYTF. In nucleotides, the CDR3 is TGTGCCAGCTCACCAGCGGGCCCCTATGGCTACACCTTC.

The chain couples TRBV6-1 to TRBJ2-7, with TRBD2 identical over 8 bases. The CDR3 is made up of 17 amino acids. Germline V lookup: CDR1 MNHNS, CDR2 SASEGT. Trimming took 4 bases from V and 0 from J; bases not matched to a gene: 11. CDR3: CASSGVNLSGSSYEQYF. The CDR3, as DNA: TGTGCCAGCAGTGGCGTTAACTTAAGCGGGAGCTCCTACGAGCAGTACTTC.